The clone carrying this T cell receptor beta chain was seen repeatedly, ten times or more. Its antigen is not known. Template switching added a universal primer site; cDNA carried unique molecular identifiers. One entry per CDR3 protein, called by TCRdb with MiXCR from the 5' RACE reads. The sample comprises 250,000 or so distinct CDR3 sequences, roughly 8.7% of which are singletons, and about 3% rests with the top ten. These data come from a study of identical twins. The CDR3 extends over 13 amino acids. Trimming pared 5 bases from V and 4 bases from J, leaving 12 bases between. Germline V lookup: CDR1 SEHNR, CDR2 FQNEAQ (reference sequence). Study-wide results and limits: The more abundant beta clonotypes in cord blood had fewer insertions, and memory repertoires did not show this. Cross-sectional statistics underpinned the conclusions; the same donors were not followed.

These data are also associated with another study on yellow fever vaccine responses in identical twins. From that second work: Reportedly, the response of twins' T cells to the vaccine seemed partly convergent, partly personalized.

The chain couples TRBV7-9 to TRBJ2-7, with D perhaps matching TRBD1 or TRBD2 (5 bases each). Sequencing was performed on CD8+ T cells sorted from blood. This TCR was sampled from a woman younger than 30 in good health. The CDR3, as DNA: TGTGCCAGCAGCCGGGACGCCTCGTACGAGCAGTACTTC. This encodes CASSRDASYEQYF.